Listed below are T cell receptor beta chains from one sample, sequenced in a study of control samples from healthy donors and cancer patients. Profiling relied on immunoSEQ multiplex PCR, and the TCRdb table lists in-frame clones only, not all of them. The sample includes over 100,000 clones, 70% to 90% of them seen just once. Sequences were obtained from blood. All receptors derive from a man in his forties in good health. CDR3s include the opening cysteine and the closing phenylalanine or tryptophan. A D gene is named only where the DNA matches it firmly. The size field is filled for only some rows; it gives once, few, many or a size class.

abundance,len,v_gene,d_gene,j_gene,CDR3aa,CDR3nt
.,13,TRBV9,.,TRBJ1-1,CASSVGGNAEAFF,TGTGCCAGCAGCGTAGGAGGTAATGCTGAAGCTTTCTTT
.,17,TRBV7-2,TRBD1,TRBJ1-6,CASSLVGQGALNSPLHF,TGTGCCAGCAGCTTAGTGGGACAGGGGGCGTTAAATTCACCCCTCCACTTT
.,14,TRBV30,.,TRBJ1-5,CAWSGGSGNQPQHF,TGTGCCTGGAGCGGGGGTAGCGGCAATCAGCCCCAGCATTTT
.,16,TRBV3-1/TRBV3-2,TRBD2,TRBJ2-2,CASSFSGGAVTGELFF,TGTGCCAGCAGCTTCAGCGGGGGGGCCGTCACCGGGGAGCTGTTTTTT
once,16,TRBV24-1,TRBD2,TRBJ2-3,CATGGTSGTFTDTQYF,TGTGCCACCGGGGGGACTAGCGGAACATTCACAGATACGCAGTATTTT
.,15,TRBV5-6,.,TRBJ1-1,CASSPRTRPNTEAFF,TGTGCCAGCAGCCCAAGGACTAGACCGAACACTGAAGCTTTCTTT
.,13,TRBV18,.,TRBJ2-5,CASSPLNRETQYF,TGTGCCAGCTCACCATTAAACAGGGAGACCCAGTACTTC
.,15,TRBV7-8,TRBD2,TRBJ2-3,CASSVTSGITDTQYF,TGTGCCAGCAGCGTGACTAGCGGGATCACAGATACGCAGTATTTT
.,14,TRBV30,TRBD1,TRBJ1-1,CAWTGTDLYTEAFF,TGTGCCTGGACAGGGACAGACCTTTACACTGAAGCTTTCTTT
.,13,TRBV19,.,TRBJ1-2,CASSIAGTRGYTF,TGTGCCAGTAGTATAGCCGGGACGCGAGGCTACACCTTC